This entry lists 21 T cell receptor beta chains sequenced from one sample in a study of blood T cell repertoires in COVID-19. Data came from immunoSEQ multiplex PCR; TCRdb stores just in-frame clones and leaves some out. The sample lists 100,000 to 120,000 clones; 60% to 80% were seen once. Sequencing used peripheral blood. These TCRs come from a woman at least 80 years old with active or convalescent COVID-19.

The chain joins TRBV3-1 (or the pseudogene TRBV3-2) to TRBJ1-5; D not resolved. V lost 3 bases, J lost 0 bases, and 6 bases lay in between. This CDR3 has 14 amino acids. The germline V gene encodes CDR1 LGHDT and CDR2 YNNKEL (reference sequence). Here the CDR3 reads CASSQGHSNQPQHF. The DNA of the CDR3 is TGTGCCAGCAGCCAGGGCCATAGCAATCAGCCCCAGCATTTT.

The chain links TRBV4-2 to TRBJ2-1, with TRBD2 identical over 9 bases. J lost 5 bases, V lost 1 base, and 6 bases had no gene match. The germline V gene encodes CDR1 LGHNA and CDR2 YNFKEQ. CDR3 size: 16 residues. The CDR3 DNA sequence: TGTGCCAGCAGCCAAGGGTTGATAGCGGGAGACAATGAGCAGTTCTTC. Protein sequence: CASSQGLIAGDNEQFF.

CDR3 region: CASSTRLAAAEDTQYF. For the CDR3, the DNA is TGTGCCAGCAGTACTAGACTAGCGGCCGCTGAAGATACGCAGTATTTT. The chain employs TRBV6-2 or TRBV6-3 and TRBJ2-3, with 9 bases identical to TRBD2. V shed 5 bases, J shed 5 bases, and the junction held 11 bases outside the gene matches. The CDR3 runs to 16 residues. In germline, CDR1 is MNHEY, CDR2 SVGEGT.

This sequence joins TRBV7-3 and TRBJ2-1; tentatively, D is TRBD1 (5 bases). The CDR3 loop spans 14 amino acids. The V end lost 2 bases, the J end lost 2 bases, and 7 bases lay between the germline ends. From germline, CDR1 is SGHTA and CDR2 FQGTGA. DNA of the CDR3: TGTGCCAGCAGCTTACAGGGCCCCTACAATGAGCAGTTCTTC. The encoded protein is CASSLQGPYNEQFF.

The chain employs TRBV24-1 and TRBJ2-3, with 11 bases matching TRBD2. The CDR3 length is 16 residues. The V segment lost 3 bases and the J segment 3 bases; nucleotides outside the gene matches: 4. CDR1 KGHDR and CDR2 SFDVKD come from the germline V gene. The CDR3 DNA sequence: TGTGCCACCAGTGATAATAGCGGGAGGGGTACAGATACGCAGTATTTT. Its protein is CATSDNSGRGTDTQYF.

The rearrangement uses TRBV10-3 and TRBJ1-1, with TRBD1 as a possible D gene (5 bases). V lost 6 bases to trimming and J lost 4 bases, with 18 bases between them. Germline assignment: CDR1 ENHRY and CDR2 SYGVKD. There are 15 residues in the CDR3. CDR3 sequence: CAISDGRQGGTEAFF. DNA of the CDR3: TGTGCCATCAGCGATGGGAGGCAGGGAGGCACTGAAGCTTTCTTT.

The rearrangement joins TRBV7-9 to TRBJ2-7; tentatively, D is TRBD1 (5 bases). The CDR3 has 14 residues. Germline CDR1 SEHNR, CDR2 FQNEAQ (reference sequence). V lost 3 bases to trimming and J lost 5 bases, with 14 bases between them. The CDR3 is CASSFPGRVHEQYF. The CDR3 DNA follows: TGTGCCAGCAGCTTCCCTGGCAGGGTCCACGAGCAGTACTTC. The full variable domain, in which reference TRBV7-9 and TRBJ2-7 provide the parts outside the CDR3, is DTGVSQNPRHKITKRGQNVTFRCDPISEHNRLYWYRQTLGQGPEFLTYFQNEAQLEKSRLLSDRFSAERPKGSFSTLEIQRTEQGDSAMYLCASSFPGRVHEQYFGPGTRLTVT.

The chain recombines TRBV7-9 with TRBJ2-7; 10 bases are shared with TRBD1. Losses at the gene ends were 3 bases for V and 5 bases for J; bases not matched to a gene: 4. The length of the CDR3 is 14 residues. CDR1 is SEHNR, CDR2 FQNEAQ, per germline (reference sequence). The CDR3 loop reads CASSFWDRGDEQYF. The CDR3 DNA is TGTGCCAGCAGCTTTTGGGACAGGGGAGACGAGCAGTACTTC.

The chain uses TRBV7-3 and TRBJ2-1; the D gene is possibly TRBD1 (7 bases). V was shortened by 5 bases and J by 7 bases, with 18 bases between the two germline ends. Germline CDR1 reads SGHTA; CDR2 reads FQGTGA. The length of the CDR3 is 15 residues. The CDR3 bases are TGTGCCAGCAGCCCTCAGGGGGGAATGCGGAATGAGCAGTTCTTC. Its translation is CASSPQGGMRNEQFF.

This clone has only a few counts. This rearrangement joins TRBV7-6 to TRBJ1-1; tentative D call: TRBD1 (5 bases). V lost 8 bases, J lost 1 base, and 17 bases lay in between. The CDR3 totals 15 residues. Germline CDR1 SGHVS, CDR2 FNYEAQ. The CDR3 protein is CASSQPGMGNTEAFF. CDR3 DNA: TGTGCCAGCTCCCAACCAGGGATGGGGAACACTGAAGCTTTCTTT.

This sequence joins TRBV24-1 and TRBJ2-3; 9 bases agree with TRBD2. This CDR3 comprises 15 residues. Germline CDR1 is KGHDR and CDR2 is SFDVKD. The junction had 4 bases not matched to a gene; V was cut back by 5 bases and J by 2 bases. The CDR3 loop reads CATSGPGLATDTQYF. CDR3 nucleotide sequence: TGTGCCACCAGTGGACCGGGACTAGCCACAGATACGCAGTATTTT.

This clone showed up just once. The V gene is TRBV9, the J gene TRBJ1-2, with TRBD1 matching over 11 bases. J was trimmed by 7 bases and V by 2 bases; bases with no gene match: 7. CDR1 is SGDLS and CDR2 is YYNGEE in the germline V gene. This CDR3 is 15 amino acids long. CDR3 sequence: CASSVGQGALGGYTF. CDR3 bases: TGTGCCAGCAGCGTCGGACAGGGGGCCCTCGGTGGCTACACCTTC.

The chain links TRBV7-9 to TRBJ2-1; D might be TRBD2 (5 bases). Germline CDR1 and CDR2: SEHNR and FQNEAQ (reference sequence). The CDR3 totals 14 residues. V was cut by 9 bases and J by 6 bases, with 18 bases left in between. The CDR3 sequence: CASRLREHLNEQFF. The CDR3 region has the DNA TGTGCCAGTAGGTTGAGGGAGCACCTCAATGAGCAGTTCTTC.

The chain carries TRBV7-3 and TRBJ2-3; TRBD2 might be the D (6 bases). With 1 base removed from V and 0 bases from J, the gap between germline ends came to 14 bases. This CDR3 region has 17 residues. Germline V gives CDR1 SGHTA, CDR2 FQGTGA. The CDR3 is CASSLNGRGTSTDTQYF. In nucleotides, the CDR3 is TGTGCCAGCAGCTTAAACGGGCGGGGAACTAGCACAGATACGCAGTATTTT.

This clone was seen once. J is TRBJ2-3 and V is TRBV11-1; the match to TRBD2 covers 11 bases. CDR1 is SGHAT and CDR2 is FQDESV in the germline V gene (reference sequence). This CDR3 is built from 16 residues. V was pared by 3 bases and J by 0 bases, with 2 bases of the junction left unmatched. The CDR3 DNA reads TGTGCCAGCAGCTTCTGGACTAGCGGGAGCACAGATACGCAGTATTTT. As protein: CASSFWTSGSTDTQYF.

The CDR3 loop reads CASSLYSGVREKLFF. DNA for the CDR3: TGTGCCAGCAGCTTGTACTCAGGGGTTCGTGAAAAACTGTTTTTT. The V and J genes are TRBV7-9 and TRBJ1-4, with D possibly matching TRBD1 (6 bases). Trimming cost V 3 bases and J 7 bases, with 15 bases left between them. Germline CDR1 reads SEHNR; CDR2 reads FQNEAQ (reference sequence). The CDR3 totals 15 residues.

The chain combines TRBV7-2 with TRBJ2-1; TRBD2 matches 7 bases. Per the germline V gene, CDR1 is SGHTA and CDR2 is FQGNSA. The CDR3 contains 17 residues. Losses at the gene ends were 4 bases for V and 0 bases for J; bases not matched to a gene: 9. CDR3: CASSSPGRGSSYNEQFF. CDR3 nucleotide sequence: TGTGCCAGCAGCTCCCCTGGGCGGGGGAGCTCCTACAATGAGCAGTTCTTC.

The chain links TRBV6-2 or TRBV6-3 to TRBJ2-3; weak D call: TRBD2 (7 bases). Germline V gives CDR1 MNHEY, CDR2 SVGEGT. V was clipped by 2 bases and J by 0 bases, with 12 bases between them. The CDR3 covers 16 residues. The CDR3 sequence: CASSYRGGASTDTQYF. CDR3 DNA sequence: TGTGCCAGCAGTTACAGGGGGGGGGCTAGCACAGATACGCAGTATTTT.

Here the CDR3 reads CASSFNIPLSGEQYF. As DNA, the CDR3 is TGTGCCAGCAGCTTCAACATCCCCCTCAGCGGCGAGCAGTACTTC. The chain couples TRBV7-8 to TRBJ2-7; possible D gene TRBD2, 5 bases. In germline, CDR1 is SGHVS, CDR2 FQNEAQ. The germline V and J ends were trimmed by 3 bases and 6 bases, with 18 bases remaining between them. This CDR3 region has 15 residues.

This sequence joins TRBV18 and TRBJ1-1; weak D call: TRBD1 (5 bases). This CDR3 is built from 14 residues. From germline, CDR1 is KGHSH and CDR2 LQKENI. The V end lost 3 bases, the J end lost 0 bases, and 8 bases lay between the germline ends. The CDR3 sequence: CASSPTGLNTEAFF. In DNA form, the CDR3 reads TGTGCCAGCTCACCCACAGGCTTGAACACTGAAGCTTTCTTT.

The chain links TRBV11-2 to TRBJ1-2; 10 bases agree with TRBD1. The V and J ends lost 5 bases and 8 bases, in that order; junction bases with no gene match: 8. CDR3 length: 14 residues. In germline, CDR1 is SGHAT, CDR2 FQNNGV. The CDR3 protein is CASSTDRGGRGYTF. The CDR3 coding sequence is TGTGCCAGCAGCACGGACAGGGGGGGAAGAGGCTACACCTTC.